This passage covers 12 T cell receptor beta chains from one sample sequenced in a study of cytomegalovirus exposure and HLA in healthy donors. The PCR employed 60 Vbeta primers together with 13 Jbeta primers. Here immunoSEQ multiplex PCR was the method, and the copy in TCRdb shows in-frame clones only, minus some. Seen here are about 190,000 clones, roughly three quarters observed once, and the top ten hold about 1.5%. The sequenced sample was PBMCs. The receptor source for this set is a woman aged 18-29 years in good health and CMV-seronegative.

CDR3 protein: CATSSRIYLGNQPQHF. The CDR3 nucleotides are TGTGCCACCAGCTCGCGGATCTATTTGGGCAATCAGCCCCAGCATTTT. This sequence joins TRBV15 and TRBJ1-5, with no clear D. Germline loops: CDR1 LNHNV, CDR2 YYDKDF (reference sequence). The CDR3 covers 16 residues. Trimming cost V 5 bases and J 2 bases, with 16 bases left between them.

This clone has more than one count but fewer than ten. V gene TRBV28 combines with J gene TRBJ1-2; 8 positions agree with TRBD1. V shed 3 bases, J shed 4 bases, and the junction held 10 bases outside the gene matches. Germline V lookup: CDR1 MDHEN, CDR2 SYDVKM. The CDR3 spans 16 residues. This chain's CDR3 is CASSFSPPGQVYGYTF. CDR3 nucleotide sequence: TGTGCCAGCAGTTTTTCTCCGCCGGGACAGGTCTATGGCTACACCTTC.

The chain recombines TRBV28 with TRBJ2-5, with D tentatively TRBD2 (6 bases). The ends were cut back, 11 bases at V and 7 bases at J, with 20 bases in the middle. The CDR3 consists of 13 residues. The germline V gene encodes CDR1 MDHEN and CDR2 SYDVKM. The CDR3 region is CACRTTASRTQYF. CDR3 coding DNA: TGTGCCTGCCGGACTACAGCATCCCGGACCCAGTACTTC.

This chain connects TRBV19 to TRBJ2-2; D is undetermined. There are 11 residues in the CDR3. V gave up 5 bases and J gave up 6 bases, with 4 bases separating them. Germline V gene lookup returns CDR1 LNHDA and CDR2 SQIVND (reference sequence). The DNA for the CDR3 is TGTGCCAGTAGTTTCGCCGGGGAGCTGTTTTTT. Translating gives CASSFAGELFF.

The CDR3 DNA is TGCAGCGTTGCCACTTCTGCAGATACGCAGTATTTT. It specifies CSVATSADTQYF. V gene TRBV29-1 combines with J gene TRBJ2-3; D is unresolved. The length of the CDR3 is 12 residues. V dropped 4 bases and J dropped 4 bases, with 9 bases sitting between them. Germline V gives CDR1 SQVTM, CDR2 ANQGSEA.

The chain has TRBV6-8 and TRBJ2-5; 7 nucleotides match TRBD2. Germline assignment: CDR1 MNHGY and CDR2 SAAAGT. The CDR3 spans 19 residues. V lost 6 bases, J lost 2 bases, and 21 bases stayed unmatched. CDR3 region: CASSHPPRNLREVQETQYF. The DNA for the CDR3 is TGTGCCAGCAGCCACCCTCCCCGGAACCTTCGGGAGGTTCAAGAGACCCAGTACTTC.

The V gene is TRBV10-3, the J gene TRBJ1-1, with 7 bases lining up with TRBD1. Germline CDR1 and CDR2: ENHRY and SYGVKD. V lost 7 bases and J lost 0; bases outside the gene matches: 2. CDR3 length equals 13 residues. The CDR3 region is CAIKRGLNTEAFF. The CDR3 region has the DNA TGTGCCATCAAGAGGGGGCTGAACACTGAAGCTTTCTTT.

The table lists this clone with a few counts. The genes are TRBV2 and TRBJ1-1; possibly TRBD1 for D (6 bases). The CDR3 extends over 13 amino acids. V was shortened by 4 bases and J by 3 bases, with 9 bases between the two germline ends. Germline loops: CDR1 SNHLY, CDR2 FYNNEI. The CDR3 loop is CASSGDTDTEAFF. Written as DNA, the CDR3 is TGTGCCAGCAGTGGGGACACTGACACTGAAGCTTTCTTT.

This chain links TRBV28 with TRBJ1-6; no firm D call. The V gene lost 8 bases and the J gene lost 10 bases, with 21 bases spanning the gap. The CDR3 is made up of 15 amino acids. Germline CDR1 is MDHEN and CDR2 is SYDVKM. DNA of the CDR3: TGTGCCAGCTCCTTAGGAGGGTGGGTTCGGTCACCCCTCCACTTT. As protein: CASSLGGWVRSPLHF.

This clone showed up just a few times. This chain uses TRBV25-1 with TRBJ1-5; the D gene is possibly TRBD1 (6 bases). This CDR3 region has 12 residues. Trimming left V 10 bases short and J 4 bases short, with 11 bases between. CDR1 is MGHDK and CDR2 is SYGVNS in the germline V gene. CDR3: CANCRGNQPQHF. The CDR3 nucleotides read TGTGCCAACTGTAGGGGGAATCAGCCCCAGCATTTT.

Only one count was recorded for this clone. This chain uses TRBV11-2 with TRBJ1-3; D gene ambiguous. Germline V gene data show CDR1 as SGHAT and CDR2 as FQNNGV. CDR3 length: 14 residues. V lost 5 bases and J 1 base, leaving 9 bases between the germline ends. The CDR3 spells CASSTGGSGNTIYF. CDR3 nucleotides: TGTGCCAGCAGCACGGGCGGGTCTGGAAACACCATATATTTT.

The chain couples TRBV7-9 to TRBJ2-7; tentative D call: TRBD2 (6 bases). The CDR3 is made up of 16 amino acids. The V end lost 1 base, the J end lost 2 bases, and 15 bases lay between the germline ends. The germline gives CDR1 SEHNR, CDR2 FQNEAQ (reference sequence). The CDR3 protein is CASSLDLGRTTYEQYF. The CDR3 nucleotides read TGTGCCAGCAGCTTAGACCTGGGGAGGACCACCTACGAGCAGTACTTC.